This T cell receptor beta chain was recovered during a study of cytomegalovirus exposure and HLA in healthy donors (dated by TCRdb to 2017 to 2019). With respect to the entire study: The 666 repertoires of the first cohort and the 110 or so validation repertoires were produced on the same platform, according to a later analysis. The study aimed to test whether signatures of past pathogen exposure could be identified by cataloging public T cell receptors. Along with the roughly 670-subject first cohort, a separate validation cohort of 120 different subjects was used. The study combined high-throughput TCR immunosequencing, statistical association of individual TCRs with disease status, and machine learning to predict cytomegalovirus infection status.

The CDR3 runs 16 amino acids, cysteine and phenylalanine included. The DNA shown is the 48-base CDR3, in frame from base 1. Relative to germline, V is missing 3 bases and J is missing 4 bases, with 6 bases of the junction outside any gene match. The germline V gene (reference sequence) supplies CDR1 LNHDA and CDR2 SQIVND. The library was made by the immunoSEQ multiplex PCR assay. The authors' pipeline ran thus. A statistical classification framework was built to diagnose cytomegalovirus status from the catalog of TCR beta chain sequences. The immuneACCESS repertoire file appears here via TCRdb, limited to in-frame rearrangements. These files lack a portion of the clones; in checked studies, under half of the deficit traces to unresolved V genes, and the cause of the others is not known. V and J calls and clone size come straight from that table; D and trimming were deduced from the DNA. Recorded for this sample are about 160,000 clones; about 95% of them occurred a single time. The leading ten clones occupy approximately 0.97% of the sample.

Comment on this clone: No cognate antigen has been identified for it. Nothing much larger sits one base from this clone, and base qualities are not available.

On the study overall, not on this receptor specifically: While some public TCRs were present in many individuals, most TCR sequences turned up only very rarely across donors. The classifier was reported to diagnose cytomegalovirus status with high specificity and sensitivity in both the original cohort and the validation cohort. In vitro tests confirmed that three of the cytomegalovirus-associated TCR beta chains recognize cytomegalovirus antigens. The authors suggested that the approach could potentially be generalized to other disease states and immunological phenotypes. The validation cohort had no HLA typing available for a later analysis, so co-occurrence within that cohort was assessed over all 130 or so repertoires. A later analysis found that TCRs clustered in the first cohort also tended to co-occur in the roughly 110 validation repertoires, with 94% of cluster scores above 0. In the study, roughly 160 TCR beta chains were listed as associated with cytomegalovirus.

Donors formed part of the validation cohort, which comprised 120 subjects and was distinct from the first cohort of roughly 600 subjects. Sequencing was performed on PBMCs. The chain employs TRBV19 and TRBJ1-4, and 9 junctional nucleotides match TRBD1. This receptor was obtained from a young woman in good health and CMV-seronegative. The DNA sequence is TGTGCCAGTAGTATGATCGGGACAGGGATTAATGAAAAACTGTTTTTT. This gives the protein CASSMIGTGINEKLFF.